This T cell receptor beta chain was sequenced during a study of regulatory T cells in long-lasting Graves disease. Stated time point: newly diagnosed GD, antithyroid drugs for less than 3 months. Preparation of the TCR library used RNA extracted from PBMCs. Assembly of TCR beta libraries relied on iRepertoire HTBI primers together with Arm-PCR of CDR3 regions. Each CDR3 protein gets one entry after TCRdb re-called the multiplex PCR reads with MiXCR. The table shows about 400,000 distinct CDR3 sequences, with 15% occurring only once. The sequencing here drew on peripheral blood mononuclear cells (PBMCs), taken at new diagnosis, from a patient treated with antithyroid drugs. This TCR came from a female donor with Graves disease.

CDR3 region: CASSQGATGHGYTF. The DNA for the CDR3 is TGTGCCAGCAGCCAAGGAGCGACAGGGCATGGCTACACCTTC. This sequence joins TRBV14 and TRBJ1-2; 7 bases are shared with TRBD1. Germline values: CDR1 SGHDN, CDR2 FVKESK. After removal of 1 base from V and 6 bases from J, the junction contained 5 bases not matched to a gene. The length of the CDR3 is 14 residues.